The present T cell receptor beta chain was sequenced within a study of T cell responses to AZD1222 COVID-19 vaccine. Findings and limits, study-wide: CD4 TCRs covered the whole spike, strongest at regions 160-218 and 743-854.

Measured with immunoSEQ multiplex PCR; TCRdb has only the in-frame clones, and not every one. The sample records approximately 200,000 clones, about 93% being singletons. The length of the CDR3 is 16 residues. As regards this clone: Antigen unknown.

Sequences were derived from peripheral blood, sampled 28 days after the second AZD1222 dose. J is TRBJ1-6 and V is TRBV21-1; the table names TRBD1, a call not compared with the DNA. TRBV21-1 is tagged as a pseudogene. The TCR originated in an adult who received the AZD1222 COVID-19 vaccine. CDR3 bases: TGTGCCAGCAGCAATCCCTTCAGCTCCTATAATTCACCCCTCCACTTT. Translating gives CASSNPFSSYNSPLHF.